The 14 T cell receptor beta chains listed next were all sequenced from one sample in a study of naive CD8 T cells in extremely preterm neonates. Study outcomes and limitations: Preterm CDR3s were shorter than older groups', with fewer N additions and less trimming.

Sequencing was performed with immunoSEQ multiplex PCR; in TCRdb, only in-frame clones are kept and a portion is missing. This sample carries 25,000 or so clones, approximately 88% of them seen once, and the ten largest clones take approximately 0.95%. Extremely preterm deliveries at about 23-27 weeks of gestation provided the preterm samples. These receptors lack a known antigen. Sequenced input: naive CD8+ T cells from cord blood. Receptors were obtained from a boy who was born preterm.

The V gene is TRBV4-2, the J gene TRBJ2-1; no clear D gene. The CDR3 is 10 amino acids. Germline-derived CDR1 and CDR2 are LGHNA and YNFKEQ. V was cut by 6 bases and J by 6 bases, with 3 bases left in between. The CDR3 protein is CASRGNEQFF. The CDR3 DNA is TGTGCCAGCAGGGGCAATGAGCAGTTCTTC.

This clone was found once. The CDR3 protein is CTSRQLFVQQSQANVLTF. The CDR3 bases are TGCACCAGCAGACAGTTGTTTGTGCAACAAAGTCAGGCCAACGTCCTGACTTTC. V is TRBV1 and J is TRBJ2-6; the D call in the table, TRBD1, was not verified against the DNA. TRBV1 is classified as a pseudogene. The CDR3 consists of 18 residues.

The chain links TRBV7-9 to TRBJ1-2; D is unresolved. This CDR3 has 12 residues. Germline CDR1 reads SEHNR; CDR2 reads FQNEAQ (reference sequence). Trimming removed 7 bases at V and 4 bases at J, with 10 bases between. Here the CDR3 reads CASTYSAYGYTF. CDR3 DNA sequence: TGTGCCAGCACCTACAGTGCCTATGGCTACACCTTC.

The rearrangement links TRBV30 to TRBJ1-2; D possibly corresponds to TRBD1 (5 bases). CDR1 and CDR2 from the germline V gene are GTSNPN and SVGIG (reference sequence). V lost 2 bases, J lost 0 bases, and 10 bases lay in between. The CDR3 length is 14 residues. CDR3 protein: CAWSLSGANYGYTF. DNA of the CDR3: TGTGCCTGGAGTCTTTCGGGGGCTAACTATGGCTACACCTTC.

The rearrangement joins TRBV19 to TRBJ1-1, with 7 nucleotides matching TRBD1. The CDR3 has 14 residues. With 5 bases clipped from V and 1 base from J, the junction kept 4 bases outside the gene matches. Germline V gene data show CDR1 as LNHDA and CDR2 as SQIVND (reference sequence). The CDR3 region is CASSVWTGNTEAFF. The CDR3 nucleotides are TGTGCCAGTAGTGTGTGGACAGGGAACACTGAAGCTTTCTTT. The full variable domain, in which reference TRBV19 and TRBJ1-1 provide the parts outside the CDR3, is DGGITQSPKYLFRKEGQNVTLSCEQNLNHDAMYWYRQDPGQGLRLIYYSQIVNDFQKGDIAEGYSVSREKKESFPLTVTSAQKNPTAFYLCASSVWTGNTEAFFGQGTRLTVV.

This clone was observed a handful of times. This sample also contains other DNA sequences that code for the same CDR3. This chain's CDR3 is CASSLGQNTEAFF. CDR3 sequence (DNA): TGTGCCAGCAGTTTGGGACAGAACACTGAAGCTTTCTTT. The chain is built from TRBV27 and TRBJ1-1, with D tentatively TRBD1 (6 bases). CDR1 and CDR2 (germline): MNHEY, SMNVEV (reference sequence). The CDR3 sequence is 13 residues long. V was shortened by 3 bases and J by 1 base, with 6 bases between the two germline ends.

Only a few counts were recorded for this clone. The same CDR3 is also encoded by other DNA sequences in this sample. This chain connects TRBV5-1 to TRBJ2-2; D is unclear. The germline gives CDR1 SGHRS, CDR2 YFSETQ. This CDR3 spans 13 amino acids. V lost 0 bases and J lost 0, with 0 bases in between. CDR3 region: CASSLANTGELFF. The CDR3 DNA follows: TGCGCCAGCAGCTTGGCGAACACCGGGGAGCTGTTTTTT. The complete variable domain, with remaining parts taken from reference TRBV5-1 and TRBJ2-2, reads KAGVTQTPRYLIKTRGQQVTLSCSPISGHRSVSWYQQTPGQGLQFLFEYFSETQRNKGNFPGRFSGRQFSNSRSEMNVSTLELGDSALYLCASSLANTGELFFGEGSRLTVL.

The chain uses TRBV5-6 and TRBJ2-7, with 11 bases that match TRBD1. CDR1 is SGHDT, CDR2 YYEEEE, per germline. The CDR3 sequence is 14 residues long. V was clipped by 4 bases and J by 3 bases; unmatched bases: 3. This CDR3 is CASSPGTGGYEQYF. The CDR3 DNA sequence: TGTGCCAGCAGCCCCGGGACAGGGGGCTACGAGCAGTACTTC.

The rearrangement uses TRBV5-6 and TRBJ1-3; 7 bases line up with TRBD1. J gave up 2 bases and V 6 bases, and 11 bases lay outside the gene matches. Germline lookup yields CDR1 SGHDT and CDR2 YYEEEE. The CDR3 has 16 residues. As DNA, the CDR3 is TGTGCCAGCACTCTCTTCAGGGGGGTAACTGGAAACACCATATATTTT. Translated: CASTLFRGVTGNTIYF.

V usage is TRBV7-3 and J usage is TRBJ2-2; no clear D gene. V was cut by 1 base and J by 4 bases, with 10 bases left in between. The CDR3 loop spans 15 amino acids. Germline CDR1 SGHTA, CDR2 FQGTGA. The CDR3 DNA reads TGTGCCAGCAGCTTAATAGGCAGTGGCACCGGGGAGCTGTTTTTT. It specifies CASSLIGSGTGELFF.

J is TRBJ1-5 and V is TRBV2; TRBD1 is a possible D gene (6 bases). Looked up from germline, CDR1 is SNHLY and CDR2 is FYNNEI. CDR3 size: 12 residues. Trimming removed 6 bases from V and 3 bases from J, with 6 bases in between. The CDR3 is CASRGHNQPQHF. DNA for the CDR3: TGTGCCAGCAGGGGACACAATCAGCCCCAGCATTTT.

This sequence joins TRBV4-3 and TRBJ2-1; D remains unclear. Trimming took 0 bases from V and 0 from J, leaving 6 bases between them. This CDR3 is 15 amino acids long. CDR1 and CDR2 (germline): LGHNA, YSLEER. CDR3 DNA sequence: TGCGCCAGCAGCCAAGATGGCTCCTCCTACAATGAGCAGTTCTTC. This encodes CASSQDGSSYNEQFF.

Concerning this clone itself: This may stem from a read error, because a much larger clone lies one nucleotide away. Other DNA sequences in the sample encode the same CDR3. In DNA, the CDR3 is TGCGCCAGCAGCTTGGGGGGGTACGAGCAGTACTTC. Its protein is CASSLGGYEQYF. The genes are TRBV5-1 and TRBJ2-7; D possibly matches TRBD1 or TRBD2 (5 bases each). CDR1 SGHRS and CDR2 YFSETQ come from the germline V gene. This CDR3 comprises 12 residues. V lost 0 bases and J 4 bases, leaving 5 bases between the germline ends.

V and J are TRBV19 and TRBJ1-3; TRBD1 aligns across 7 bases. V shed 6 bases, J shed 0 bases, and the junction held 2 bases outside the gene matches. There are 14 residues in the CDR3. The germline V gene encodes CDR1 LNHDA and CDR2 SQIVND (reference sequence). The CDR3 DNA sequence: TGTGCCAGTAGCCACAGGGGCTCTGGAAACACCATATATTTT. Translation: CASSHRGSGNTIYF. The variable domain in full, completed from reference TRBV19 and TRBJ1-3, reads DGGITQSPKYLFRKEGQNVTLSCEQNLNHDAMYWYRQDPGQGLRLIYYSQIVNDFQKGDIAEGYSVSREKKESFPLTVTSAQKNPTAFYLCASSHRGSGNTIYFGEGSWLTVV.